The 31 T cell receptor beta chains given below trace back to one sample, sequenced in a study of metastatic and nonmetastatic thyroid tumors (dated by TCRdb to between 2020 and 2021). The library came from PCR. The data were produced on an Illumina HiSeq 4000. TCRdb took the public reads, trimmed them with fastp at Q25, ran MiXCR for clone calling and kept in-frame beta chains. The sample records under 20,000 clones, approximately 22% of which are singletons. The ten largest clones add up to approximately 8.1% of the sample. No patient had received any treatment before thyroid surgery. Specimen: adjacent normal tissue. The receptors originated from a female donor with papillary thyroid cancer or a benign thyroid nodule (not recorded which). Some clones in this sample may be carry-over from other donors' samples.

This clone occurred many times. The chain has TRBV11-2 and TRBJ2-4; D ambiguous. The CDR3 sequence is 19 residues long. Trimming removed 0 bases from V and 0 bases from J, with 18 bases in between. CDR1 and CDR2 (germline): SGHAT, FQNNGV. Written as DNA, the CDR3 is TGTGCCAGCAGCTTAGATCGGATTAAGAACACTCTAGCCAAAAACATTCAGTACTTC. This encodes CASSLDRIKNTLAKNIQYF.

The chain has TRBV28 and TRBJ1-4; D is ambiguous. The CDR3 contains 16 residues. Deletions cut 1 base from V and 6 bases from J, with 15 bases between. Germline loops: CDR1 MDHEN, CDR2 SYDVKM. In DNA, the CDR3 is TGTGCCAGCAGTTTATATTATAAGGCGGCGGATGAAAAACTGTTTTTT. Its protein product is CASSLYYKAADEKLFF.

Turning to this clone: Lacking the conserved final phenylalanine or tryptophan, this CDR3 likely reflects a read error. The CDR3 is CAWKTDRRSYEQYS. CDR3 DNA: TGTGCCTGGAAAACGGACCGCCGCTCCTACGAGCAGTACTCC. This chain connects TRBV30 to TRBJ2-7; D call uncertain. Trimming removed 4 bases at V and 0 bases at J, with 13 bases between. Germline CDR1 and CDR2: GTSNPN and SVGIG (reference sequence). The CDR3 spans 14 residues.

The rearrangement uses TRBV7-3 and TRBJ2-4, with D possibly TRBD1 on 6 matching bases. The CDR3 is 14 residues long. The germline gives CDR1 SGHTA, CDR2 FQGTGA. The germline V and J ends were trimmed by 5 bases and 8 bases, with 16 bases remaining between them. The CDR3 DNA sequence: TGTGCCAGCAGCCGACAGGCCGGGGAAGACATTCAGTACTTC. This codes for CASSRQAGEDIQYF.

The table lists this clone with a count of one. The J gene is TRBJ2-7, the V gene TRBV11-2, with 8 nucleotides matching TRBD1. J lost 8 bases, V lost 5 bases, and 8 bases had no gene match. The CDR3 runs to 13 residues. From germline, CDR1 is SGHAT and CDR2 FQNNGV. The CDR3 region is CASSRQGSQKQYF. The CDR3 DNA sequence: TGTGCCAGCAGCCGACAGGGGTCCCAAAAGCAGTACTTC.

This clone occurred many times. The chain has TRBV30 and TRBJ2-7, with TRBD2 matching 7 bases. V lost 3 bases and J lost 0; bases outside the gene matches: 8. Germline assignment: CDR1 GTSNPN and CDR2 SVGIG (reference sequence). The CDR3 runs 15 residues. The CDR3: CAWRPTSRSSYEQYF. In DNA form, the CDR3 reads TGTGCCTGGAGGCCGACTAGCAGGAGCTCCTACGAGCAGTACTTC.

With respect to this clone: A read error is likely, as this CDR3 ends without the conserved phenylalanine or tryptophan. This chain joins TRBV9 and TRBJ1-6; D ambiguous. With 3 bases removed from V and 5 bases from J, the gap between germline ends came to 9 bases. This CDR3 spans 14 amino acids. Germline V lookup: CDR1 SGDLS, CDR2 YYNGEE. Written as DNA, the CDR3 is TGTGCCAGCAGCGGGACTGGGGATAATTCACCCCTCCACCTT. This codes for CASSGTGDNSPLHL.

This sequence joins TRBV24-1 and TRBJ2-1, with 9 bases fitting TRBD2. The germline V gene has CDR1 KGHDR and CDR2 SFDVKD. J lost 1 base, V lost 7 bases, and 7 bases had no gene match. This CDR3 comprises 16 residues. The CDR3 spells CATRGGGVGSYNEQFF. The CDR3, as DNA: TGTGCCACCAGAGGCGGGGGGGTCGGGTCCTACAATGAGCAGTTCTTC.

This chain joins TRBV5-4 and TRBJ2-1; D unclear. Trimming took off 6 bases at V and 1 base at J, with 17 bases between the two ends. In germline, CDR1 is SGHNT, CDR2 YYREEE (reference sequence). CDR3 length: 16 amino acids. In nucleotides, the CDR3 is TGTGCCAGCAACACCCCAGGAGTTGGGTCCTACAATGAGCAGTTCTTC. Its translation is CASNTPGVGSYNEQFF.

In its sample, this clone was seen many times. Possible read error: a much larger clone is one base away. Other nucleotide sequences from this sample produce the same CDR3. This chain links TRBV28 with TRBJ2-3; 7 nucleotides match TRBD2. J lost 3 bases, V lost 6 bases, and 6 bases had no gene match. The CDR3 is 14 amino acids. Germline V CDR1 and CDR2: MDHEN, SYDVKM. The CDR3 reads CASRWGRGTDTQYF. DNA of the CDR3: TGTGCCAGCAGGTGGGGGAGGGGTACAGATACGCAGTATTTT. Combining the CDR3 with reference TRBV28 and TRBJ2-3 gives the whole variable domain DVKVTQSSRYLVKRTGEKVFLECVQDMDHENMFWYRQDPGLGLRLIYFSYDVKMKEKGDIPEGYSVSREKKERFSLILESASTNQTSMYLCASRWGRGTDTQYFGPGTRLTVL.

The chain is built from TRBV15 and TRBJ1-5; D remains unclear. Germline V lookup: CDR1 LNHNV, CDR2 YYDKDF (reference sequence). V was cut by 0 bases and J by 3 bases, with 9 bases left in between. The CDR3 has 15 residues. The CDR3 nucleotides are TGTGCCACCAGCAGAGATATAACGGCCAATCAGCCCCAGCATTTT. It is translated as CATSRDITANQPQHF.

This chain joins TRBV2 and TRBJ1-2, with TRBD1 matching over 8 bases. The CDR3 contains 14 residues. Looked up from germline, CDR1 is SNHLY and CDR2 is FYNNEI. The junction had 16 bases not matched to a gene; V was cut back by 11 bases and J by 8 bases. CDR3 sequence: CAGDSDRAVRGYTF. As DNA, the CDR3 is TGTGCCGGCGACTCGGACAGGGCGGTTCGGGGCTACACCTTC.

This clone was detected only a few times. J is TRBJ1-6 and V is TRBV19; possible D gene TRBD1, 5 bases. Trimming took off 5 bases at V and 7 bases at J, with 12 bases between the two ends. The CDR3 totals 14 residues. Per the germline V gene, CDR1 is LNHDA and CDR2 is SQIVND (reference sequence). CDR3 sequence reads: CASSHRGPNSPLHF. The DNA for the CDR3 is TGTGCCAGTAGTCATCGGGGACCGAATTCACCCCTCCACTTT. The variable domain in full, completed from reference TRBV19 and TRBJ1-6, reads DGGITQSPKYLFRKEGQNVTLSCEQNLNHDAMYWYRQDPGQGLRLIYYSQIVNDFQKGDIAEGYSVSREKKESFPLTVTSAQKNPTAFYLCASSHRGPNSPLHFGNGTRLTVT.

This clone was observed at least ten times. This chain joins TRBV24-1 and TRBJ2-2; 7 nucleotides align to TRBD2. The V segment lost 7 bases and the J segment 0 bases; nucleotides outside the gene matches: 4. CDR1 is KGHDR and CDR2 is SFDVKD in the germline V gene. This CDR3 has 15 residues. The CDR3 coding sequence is TGTGCCACCAGGAGCGGGGTAACGAACACCGGGGAGCTGTTTTTT. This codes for CATRSGVTNTGELFF.

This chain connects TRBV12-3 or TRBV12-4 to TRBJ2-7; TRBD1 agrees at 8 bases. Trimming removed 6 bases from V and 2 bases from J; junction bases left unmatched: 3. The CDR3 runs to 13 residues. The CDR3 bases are TGTGCCAGCAGGGAGGGACAGGCCTACGAGCAGTACTTC. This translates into CASREGQAYEQYF.

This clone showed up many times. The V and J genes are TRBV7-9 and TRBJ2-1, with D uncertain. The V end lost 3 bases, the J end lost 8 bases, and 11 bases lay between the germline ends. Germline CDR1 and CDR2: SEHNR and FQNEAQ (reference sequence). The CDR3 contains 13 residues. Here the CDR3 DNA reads TGTGCCAGCAGCTTCACAATTCTGGATGAGCAGTTCTTC. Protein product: CASSFTILDEQFF.

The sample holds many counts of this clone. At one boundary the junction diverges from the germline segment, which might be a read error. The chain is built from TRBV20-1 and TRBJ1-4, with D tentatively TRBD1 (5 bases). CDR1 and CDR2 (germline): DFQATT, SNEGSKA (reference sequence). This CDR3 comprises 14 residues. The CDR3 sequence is CSPRPQTVNEKLFF. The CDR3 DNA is TGCAGTCCTAGACCCCAGACAGTTAATGAAAAACTGTTTTTT.

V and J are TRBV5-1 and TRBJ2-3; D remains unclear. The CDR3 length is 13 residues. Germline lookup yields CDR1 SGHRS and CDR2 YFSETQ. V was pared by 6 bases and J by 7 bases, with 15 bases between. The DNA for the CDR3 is TGCGCCAGCATCCCTGATGGCGCCTATACGCAGTATTTT. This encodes CASIPDGAYTQYF.

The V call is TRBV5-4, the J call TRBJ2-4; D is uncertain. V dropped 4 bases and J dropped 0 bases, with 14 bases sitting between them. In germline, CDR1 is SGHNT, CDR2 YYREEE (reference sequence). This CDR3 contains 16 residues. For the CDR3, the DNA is TGTGCCAGCAGCCCCCAGCGTGGGGTAGCCAAAAACATTCAGTACTTC. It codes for CASSPQRGVAKNIQYF.

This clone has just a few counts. The CDR3 DNA sequence: TGCAGTGGCGGGACTGCAAACTACAATGAGCAGTTCTTC. Translating it yields CSGGTANYNEQFF. The J gene is TRBJ2-1, the V gene TRBV20-1; D may be TRBD2 (6 bases). The CDR3 length is 13 residues. Trimming removed 7 bases from V and 3 bases from J, with 13 bases in between. CDR1 and CDR2 (germline): DFQATT, SNEGSKA (reference sequence).

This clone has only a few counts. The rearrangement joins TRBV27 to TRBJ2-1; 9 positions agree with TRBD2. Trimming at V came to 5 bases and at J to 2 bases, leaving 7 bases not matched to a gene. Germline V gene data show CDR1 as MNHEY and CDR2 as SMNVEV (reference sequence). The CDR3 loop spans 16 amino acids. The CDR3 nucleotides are TGTGCCAGCAGTCCCGTAGCGGGAGCAACCTACAATGAGCAGTTCTTC. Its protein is CASSPVAGATYNEQFF.

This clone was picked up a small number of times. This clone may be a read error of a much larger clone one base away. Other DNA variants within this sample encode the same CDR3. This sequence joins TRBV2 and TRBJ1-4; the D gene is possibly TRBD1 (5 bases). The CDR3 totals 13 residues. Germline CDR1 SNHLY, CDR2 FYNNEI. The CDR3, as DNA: TGTGCCAGCTGTGAAACTGGGGGAGAAAAACTGTTTTTT. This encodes CASCETGGEKLFF.

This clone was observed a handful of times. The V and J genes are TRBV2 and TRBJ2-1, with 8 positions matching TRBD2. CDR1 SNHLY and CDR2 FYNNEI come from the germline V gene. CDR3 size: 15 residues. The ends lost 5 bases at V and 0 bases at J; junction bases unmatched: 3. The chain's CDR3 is CASSRLANSYNEQFF. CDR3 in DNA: TGTGCCAGCAGTCGACTAGCGAACTCCTACAATGAGCAGTTCTTC.

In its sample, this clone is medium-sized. CDR3 region: CASSFDSHGYEQYF. CDR3 nucleotides: TGTGCCAGCAGCTTCGACAGTCACGGTTACGAGCAGTACTTC. V gene TRBV5-5 combines with J gene TRBJ2-7; possibly TRBD1 for D (5 bases). The CDR3 consists of 14 residues. Germline V gene sequence: CDR1 SGHKS, CDR2 YYEKEE (reference sequence). V was shortened by 2 bases and J by 4 bases, with 13 bases between the two germline ends.

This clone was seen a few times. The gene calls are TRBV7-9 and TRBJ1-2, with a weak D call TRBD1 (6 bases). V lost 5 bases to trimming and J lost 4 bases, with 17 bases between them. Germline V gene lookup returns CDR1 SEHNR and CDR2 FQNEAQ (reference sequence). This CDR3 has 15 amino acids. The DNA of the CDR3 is TGTGCCAGCAGCGACGGACAGCCGGGCCTCTATGGCTACACCTTC. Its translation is CASSDGQPGLYGYTF.

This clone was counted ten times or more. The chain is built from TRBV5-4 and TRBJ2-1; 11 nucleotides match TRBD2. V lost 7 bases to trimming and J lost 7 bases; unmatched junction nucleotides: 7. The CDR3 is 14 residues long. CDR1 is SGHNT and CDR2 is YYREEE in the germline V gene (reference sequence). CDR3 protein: CASQLAGGSNEQFF. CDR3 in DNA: TGTGCCAGCCAGCTAGCGGGAGGTAGTAATGAGCAGTTCTTC. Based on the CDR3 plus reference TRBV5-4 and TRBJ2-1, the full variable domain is ETGVTQSPTHLIKTRGQQVTLRCSSQSGHNTVSWYQQALGQGPQFIFQYYREEENGRGNFPPRFSGLQFPNYSSELNVNALELDDSALYLCASQLAGGSNEQFFGPGTRLTVL.

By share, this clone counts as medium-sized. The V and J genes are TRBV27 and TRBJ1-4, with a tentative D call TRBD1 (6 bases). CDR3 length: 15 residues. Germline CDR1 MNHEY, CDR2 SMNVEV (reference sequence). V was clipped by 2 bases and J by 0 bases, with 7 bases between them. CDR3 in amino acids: CASSLRTATNEKLFF. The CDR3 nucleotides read TGTGCCAGCAGTTTAAGGACAGCAACTAATGAAAAACTGTTTTTT.

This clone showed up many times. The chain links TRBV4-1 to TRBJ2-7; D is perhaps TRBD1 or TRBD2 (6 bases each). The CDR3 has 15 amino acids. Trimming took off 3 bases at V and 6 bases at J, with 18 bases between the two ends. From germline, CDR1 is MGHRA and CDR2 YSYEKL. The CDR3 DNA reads TGCGCCAGCAGCCACAACAGGGAGGCCCGGCTCGAGCAGTACTTC. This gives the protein CASSHNREARLEQYF.

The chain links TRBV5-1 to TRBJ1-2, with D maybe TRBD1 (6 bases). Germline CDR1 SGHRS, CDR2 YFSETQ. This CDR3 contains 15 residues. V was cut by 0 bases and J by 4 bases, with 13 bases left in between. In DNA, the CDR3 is TGCGCCAGCAGCTTGGACGGAAACAGGGCCTATGGCTACACCTTC. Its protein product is CASSLDGNRAYGYTF.

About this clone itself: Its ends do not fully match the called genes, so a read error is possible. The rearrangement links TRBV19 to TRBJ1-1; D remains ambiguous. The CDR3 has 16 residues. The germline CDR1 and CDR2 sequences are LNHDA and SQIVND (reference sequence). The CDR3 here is CASSREVNRWVTEAVF. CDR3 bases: TGTGCCAGTAGTCGGGAGGTAAATCGGTGGGTCACTGAAGCTGTCTTT.

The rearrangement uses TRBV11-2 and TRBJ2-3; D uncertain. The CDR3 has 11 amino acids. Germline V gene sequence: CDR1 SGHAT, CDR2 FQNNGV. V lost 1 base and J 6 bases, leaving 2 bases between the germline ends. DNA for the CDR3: TGTGCCAGCAGCTTAGCTGATACGCAGTATTTT. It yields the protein CASSLADTQYF.